A selection of T cell receptor beta chains follows, all from one sample in a study of cytomegalovirus exposure and HLA in healthy donors. Profiling relied on immunoSEQ multiplex PCR, and the TCRdb table lists in-frame clones only, not all of them. The table lists under 250,000 clones, 85% of them singletons. Source material: PBMCs. These receptor sequences come from a human donor in good health. Each CDR3 is given with its conserved first and last residue. The order of the fields is D gene, V gene, clone size, J gene, CDR3 protein, CDR3 DNA. D genes are given only for firm matches. Clone size, where shown, is once, few, many, or a class for clones that have expanded.

TRBD2	TRBV9	.	TRBJ2-3	CASSVGGLAGDTQYF	TGTGCCAGCAGCGTAGGTGGACTAGCGGGAGATACGCAGTATTTT
TRBD2	TRBV18	.	TRBJ2-7	CASSPGRGYQSGAYEQYF	TGTGCCAGCTCACCCGGGAGGGGGTACCAATCCGGCGCCTACGAGCAGTACTTC
TRBD2	TRBV18	.	TRBJ2-3	CASSSHGAGSGDTQYF	TGTGCCAGCTCATCCCACGGAGCGGGATCTGGGGATACGCAGTATTTT
TRBD1	TRBV10-2	.	TRBJ2-7	CASRRTGLTYEQYF	TGCGCCAGCAGACGGACAGGGTTGACGTACGAGCAGTACTTC
TRBD2	TRBV6-1	.	TRBJ2-3	CASSELAGGSTPGTDTQYF	TGTGCCAGCAGTGAACTAGCGGGAGGATCTACACCGGGCACAGATACGCAGTATTTT
.	TRBV13	.	TRBJ1-1	CASSLGDRNTEAFF	TGTGCCAGCAGCTTAGGGGACAGGAACACTGAAGCTTTCTTT
.	TRBV18	.	TRBJ2-2	CASSPTGIAANTGELFF	TGTGCCAGCTCACCAACTGGTATCGCGGCGAACACCGGGGAGCTGTTTTTT
.	TRBV11-1	.	TRBJ2-7	CASSGGSYEQYF	TGTGCCAGCAGCGGGGGGAGTTACGAGCAGTACTTC
TRBD1	TRBV5-6	.	TRBJ2-2	CASSWEPRRQGYTGELFF	TGTGCCAGCAGCTGGGAGCCTCGGCGACAGGGATACACCGGGGAGCTGTTTTTT
.	TRBV6-5	.	TRBJ1-2	CASSYLTANYGYTF	TGTGCCAGCAGTTACTTGACAGCTAACTATGGCTACACCTTC
.	TRBV27	.	TRBJ2-7	CASSLSRGRSGEQYF	TGTGCCAGCAGTTTATCGAGAGGTAGGTCGGGCGAGCAGTACTTC
.	TRBV15	.	TRBJ2-3	CATSRDQRSSTDTQYF	TGTGCCACCAGCAGAGATCAGAGGTCTAGCACAGATACGCAGTATTTT
.	TRBV27	once	TRBJ1-2	CASSNRATNYGYTF	TGTGCCAGCAGTAACAGGGCCACTAACTATGGCTACACCTTC
TRBD2	TRBV4-1	.	TRBJ2-3	CASRRAASGSSTDTQYF	TGCGCCAGCAGGCGCGCTGCTAGCGGGAGTAGCACAGATACGCAGTATTTT
.	TRBV10-2	.	TRBJ2-1	CASSVGGLGGEQFF	TGCGCCAGCAGTGTAGGCGGGCTGGGTGGTGAGCAGTTCTTC
.	TRBV7-9	.	TRBJ2-5	CASSSFLSGETQYF	TGTGCCAGCAGCAGTTTTCTATCGGGGGAGACCCAGTACTTC
.	TRBV11-2	few	TRBJ2-7	CASSLDGGAGLGGIYEQYF	TGTGCCAGCAGCTTAGATGGGGGGGCGGGCCTGGGCGGTATATACGAGCAGTACTTC
TRBD2	TRBV27	.	TRBJ2-5	CASSLGLAGERVYF	TGTGCCAGCAGTTTGGGACTAGCCGGAGAGAGGGTGTACTTC
TRBD1	TRBV2	.	TRBJ2-5	CASRWDRGETQYF	TGTGCCAGCAGATGGGACAGGGGAGAGACCCAGTACTTC
TRBD2	TRBV7-3	.	TRBJ2-3	CASSLAGGRADTQYF	TGTGCCAGCAGCTTAGCGGGAGGACGTGCAGATACGCAGTATTTT
.	TRBV2	.	TRBJ2-3	CASSEAPPAGGSDTQYF	TGTGCCAGCAGTGAAGCGCCCCCCGCTGGAGGGTCAGATACGCAGTATTTT
TRBD2	TRBV4-2	.	TRBJ2-3	CASSQDRGLAGTTDTQYF	TGTGCCAGCAGCCAAGATCGAGGACTAGCGGGAACCACAGATACGCAGTATTTT
TRBD1	TRBV7-9	.	TRBJ1-5	CASSLEGANNQPQHF	TGTGCCAGCAGCTTAGAGGGGGCGAACAATCAGCCCCAGCATTTT
TRBD1	TRBV28	.	TRBJ2-5	CASSYRTGDTQYF	TGTGCCAGCAGTTACCGGACAGGGGATACCCAGTACTTC
TRBD1	TRBV6-5	.	TRBJ1-5	CASRPTGTSNQPQHF	TGTGCCAGCAGACCGACAGGGACTAGCAATCAGCCCCAGCATTTT
TRBD2	TRBV5-1	once	TRBJ2-7	CASSAGLAGLYEQYF	TGCGCCAGCAGCGCTGGACTAGCGGGGCTCTACGAGCAGTACTTC
TRBD1	TRBV18	.	TRBJ2-5	CASSPGTGGVQETQYF	TGTGCCAGCTCACCGGGAACAGGGGGCGTTCAAGAGACCCAGTACTTC
.	TRBV18	.	TRBJ1-1	CASSPPRPQQNTEAFF	TGTGCCAGCTCACCACCCAGGCCCCAACAGAACACTGAAGCTTTCTTT
TRBD1	TRBV25-1	.	TRBJ1-2	CASSSRGGQGDGYYGYTF	TGTGCCAGCAGTTCCCGAGGAGGACAGGGCGACGGCTACTATGGCTACACCTTC
.	TRBV28	.	TRBJ2-7	CASSPNLRRRDF	TGTGCCAGCAGTCCCAACCTGCGTCGTCGAGACTTC
TRBD1	TRBV4-3	.	TRBJ2-5	CASSQTYRGHGETQYF	TGCGCCAGCAGCCAGACCTACAGGGGGCATGGAGAGACCCAGTACTTC
TRBD2	TRBV7-3	.	TRBJ2-3	CASSPRLAGVYTQYF	TGTGCCAGCAGCCCCCGACTAGCGGGAGTTTACACGCAGTATTTT